The entry that follows covers one TCR beta chain sequence. Other DNA sequences from this sample encode an identical CDR3 as well. The sample belongs to a study of blood T cell repertoires in COVID-19. About the research overall: From the United States, Italy and Spain came samples of acute and convalescent COVID-19. In each case, the material was cDNA or gDNA derived from T cells, B-cell-depleted T cells, or PBMCs.

Per the authors' pipeline: How many nucleated cells were present was estimated from reference gene primer amplification. Data came from immunoSEQ multiplex PCR; TCRdb stores just in-frame clones and leaves some out. From that table come the V and J calls and clone size; the DNA was used to work out D and trimming. Here the sample spans approximately 380,000 clones, approximately 93% being singletons. Donors were grouped by their self-reported clinical history. The length of the CDR3 is 13 residues. V was cut by 2 bases and J by 5 bases, with 9 bases left in between. The sequence was obtained from a woman in her thirties or forties who had been exposed to COVID-19. Sequencing was performed on PBMCs or T cells enriched from blood (not recorded which). This rearrangement joins TRBV12-3 or TRBV12-4 to TRBJ1-1; D may be TRBD1 (6 bases). CDR3 loop: CASSLKGGTEAFF. The CDR3, as DNA: TGTGCCAGCAGTTTAAAGGGGGGGACTGAAGCTTTCTTT.